This TCR beta chain came from a study of Graves' ophthalmopathy and Graves' hyperthyroidism. The study's findings and limits: The authors also found most expanded thyroid clonotypes above 0.001 frequency in blood.

Using RNA transcripts, the TCR beta CDR3 regions were amplified. HTBI primers primed a first-round RT-PCR, and a second-round multiplex PCR followed. Each CDR3 protein gets one entry after TCRdb re-called the multiplex PCR reads with MiXCR. The table lists around 1.1 million distinct CDR3 sequences, less than 45% of them singletons, with approximately 12% in the top ten. The CDR3 has 17 residues. V dropped 2 bases and J dropped 4; count of bases not matched to a gene: 11. Looked up from germline, CDR1 is SNHLY and CDR2 is FYNNEI. About this clonotype: Antigen unknown. This may stem from a read error, because a much larger clone lies one nucleotide away.

The sample was peripheral blood or thyroid tissue (not recorded which). This TCR derives from an adult man with Graves' hyperthyroidism. V usage is TRBV2 and J usage is TRBJ1-5; 7 nucleotides align to TRBD1. CDR3 DNA: TGTGCCAGCAGTGAAATGGGCAGGGGGTCCTCGAATCAGCCCCAGCATTTT. It codes for CASSEMGRGSSNQPQHF.